The 32 T cell receptor beta chains reported below all come from one sample, sequenced in a study of siplizumab effects on memory and regulatory T cells. Produced via immunoSEQ multiplex PCR; TCRdb's table is partial and in-frame only. Among around 110,000 clones listed, around 94% were seen once. The sequenced sample was non-Treg CD4+ T cells sorted from blood. The receptors stem from a human donor in good health.

This rearrangement joins TRBV19 to TRBJ2-7; 11 bases match TRBD1. V was pared by 8 bases and J by 6 bases, with 9 bases of the junction left unmatched. This CDR3 is 14 amino acids long. Germline V gene lookup returns CDR1 LNHDA and CDR2 SQIVND (reference sequence). CDR3 residues: CASGADGTGGEQYF. The CDR3 DNA reads as TGTGCCAGTGGGGCCGACGGGACAGGGGGCGAGCAGTACTTC.

V is TRBV9 and J is TRBJ2-1; D ambiguous. The CDR3 is 13 amino acids. Trimming took 0 bases from V and 5 from J, leaving 6 bases between them. Germline V gene sequence: CDR1 SGDLS, CDR2 YYNGEE. In DNA, the CDR3 is TGTGCCAGCAGCGTAGGCCCCAACAATGAGCAGTTCTTC. Its translation: CASSVGPNNEQFF.

CDR3 bases: TGTGCCAGCACTGGGGGGGGCGGCCAATCCTACGAGCAGTACTTC. This codes for CASTGGGGQSYEQYF. The chain combines TRBV6-6 with TRBJ2-7, with a tentative D call TRBD2 (7 bases). V was trimmed by 7 bases and J by 1 base, leaving 17 bases between them. CDR1 and CDR2 from the germline V gene are MNHNY and SVGAGI (reference sequence). The CDR3 loop spans 15 amino acids.

This sequence joins TRBV19 and TRBJ1-3; the D is unclear. Deletions cut 8 bases from V and 2 bases from J, with 10 bases between. The CDR3 contains 13 residues. CDR1 is LNHDA and CDR2 is SQIVND in the germline V gene (reference sequence). In DNA form, the CDR3 reads TGTGCCAGTGCCTTGTTCGCTGGAAACACCATATATTTT. Its translation is CASALFAGNTIYF.

The chain recombines TRBV6-1 with TRBJ2-3; D is ambiguous. Per germline, CDR1 MNHNS and CDR2 SASEGT. CDR3 length equals 18 residues. V gave up 3 bases and J gave up 0 bases, with 19 bases separating them. Here the CDR3 reads CASSDGLPEWASTDTQYF. CDR3 sequence (DNA): TGTGCCAGCAGTGATGGGCTTCCCGAATGGGCTAGCACAGATACGCAGTATTTT.

The chain combines TRBV5-1 with TRBJ2-3, with D perhaps assigned TRBD1 or TRBD2 (5 bases each). Trimming shortened V by 4 bases and J by 0 bases, and 15 bases separated the two germline ends. There are 16 residues in the CDR3. Germline V lookup: CDR1 SGHRS, CDR2 YFSETQ. In DNA, the CDR3 is TGCGCCAGCAGCCTCCTGGGACGGCCTAGCACAGATACGCAGTATTTT. Residues: CASSLLGRPSTDTQYF.

CDR3: CATSREGGGYYEQYF. CDR3 coding DNA: TGTGCCACCAGCAGAGAGGGTGGCGGGTACTACGAGCAGTACTTC. V gene TRBV15 combines with J gene TRBJ2-7; a possible D gene is TRBD2 (5 bases). There are 15 residues in the CDR3. Deletions cut 0 bases from V and 3 bases from J, with 12 bases between. CDR1 is LNHNV and CDR2 is YYDKDF in the germline V gene (reference sequence). The whole variable domain, filled in from reference TRBV15 and TRBJ2-7, reads DAMVIQNPRYQVTQFGKPVTLSCSQTLNHNVMYWYQQKSSQAPKLLFHYYDKDFNNEADTPDNFQSRRPNTSFCFLDIRSPGLGDTAMYLCATSREGGGYYEQYFGPGTRLTVT.

V gene TRBV5-1 combines with J gene TRBJ1-2, with TRBD1 matching 7 bases. The CDR3 extends over 16 amino acids. Germline CDR1 is SGHRS and CDR2 is YFSETQ. Unmatched junction bases numbered 11, after V lost 4 bases and J lost 2 bases. The CDR3 is CASSQTPGTANYGYTF. In nucleotides, the CDR3 is TGCGCCAGCAGCCAAACCCCCGGGACAGCCAACTATGGCTACACCTTC.

The V call is TRBV7-6, the J call TRBJ2-5; D is ambiguous. Gene TRBJ2-7 matches the end of the DNA better, so the J call may be wrong. The CDR3 covers 16 residues. Germline V CDR1 and CDR2: SGHVS, FNYEAQ. The CDR3 loop is CASSLRQGEPIYEQYF. The CDR3 DNA sequence: TGTGCCAGCAGCTTAAGACAAGGAGAGCCGATCTACGAGCAGTACTTC.

This sequence joins TRBV30 and TRBJ1-1, with TRBD1 matching over 7 bases. Losses at the gene ends were 3 bases for V and 4 bases for J; bases not matched to a gene: 8. The CDR3 spans 14 residues. Germline V gene sequence: CDR1 GTSNPN, CDR2 SVGIG (reference sequence). CDR3 amino acids: CAWSPGTASTEAFF. The CDR3 region has the DNA TGTGCCTGGAGCCCGGGGACAGCCAGCACTGAAGCTTTCTTT.

The V call is TRBV27, the J call TRBJ2-3; 11 bases match TRBD2. The CDR3 is 18 amino acids. CDR1 MNHEY and CDR2 SMNVEV come from the germline V gene (reference sequence). The ends lost 3 bases at V and 0 bases at J; junction bases unmatched: 8. CDR3 DNA sequence: TGTGCCAGCAGTTTGCGGGTGACTAGCGGGATTAGCACAGATACGCAGTATTTT. The encoded protein is CASSLRVTSGISTDTQYF.

This chain connects TRBV7-3 to TRBJ1-2; 10 positions agree with TRBD1. The germline V gene has CDR1 SGHTA and CDR2 FQGTGA. The CDR3 is made up of 14 amino acids. The trim removed 6 bases at V and 10 bases at J, leaving 11 bases unmatched. The CDR3 sequence: CASRSDRDRGAYTF. The CDR3 DNA reads TGTGCCAGCAGGTCCGATCGGGACAGGGGAGCCTACACCTTC.

V gene TRBV15 combines with J gene TRBJ1-1; no clear D. CDR3 length equals 15 residues. From germline, CDR1 is LNHNV and CDR2 YYDKDF (reference sequence). The V end was cut by 1 base, the J end by 1 base, with 10 bases between. The CDR3 nucleotides read TGTGCCACCAGCAGAGCTGAACACGGGAACACTGAAGCTTTCTTT. This sequence encodes CATSRAEHGNTEAFF.

The rearrangement uses TRBV19 and TRBJ2-7; 7 bases align to TRBD1. The CDR3 runs 13 residues. With 5 bases clipped from V and 2 bases from J, the junction kept 3 bases outside the gene matches. Germline CDR1 is LNHDA and CDR2 is SQIVND (reference sequence). This CDR3 reads CASSATGTYEQYF. DNA for the CDR3: TGTGCCAGTAGTGCGACAGGGACCTACGAGCAGTACTTC.

V gene TRBV29-1 combines with J gene TRBJ2-7; the match to TRBD1 covers 8 bases. Losses at the gene ends were 2 bases for V and 3 bases for J; bases not matched to a gene: 3. Germline loops: CDR1 SQVTM, CDR2 ANQGSEA. This CDR3 is built from 13 residues. The CDR3 loop reads CSVEWTGIYEQYF. CDR3 DNA sequence: TGCAGCGTTGAATGGACAGGGATCTACGAGCAGTACTTC.

This sequence joins TRBV14 and TRBJ2-3; no clear D. CDR3 size: 11 residues. Germline V lookup: CDR1 SGHDN, CDR2 FVKESK. V was shortened by 1 base and J by 9 bases, with 5 bases between the two germline ends. CDR3 loop: CASSQGATQYF. As DNA, the CDR3 is TGTGCCAGCAGCCAAGGGGCCACGCAGTATTTT.

The rearrangement links TRBV19 to TRBJ2-6; 7 bases map to TRBD1. Per germline, CDR1 LNHDA and CDR2 SQIVND (reference sequence). The CDR3 is made up of 15 amino acids. Trimming removed 3 bases from V and 2 bases from J; junction bases left unmatched: 1. This CDR3 is CASSIGQAGANVLTF. CDR3 bases: TGTGCCAGTAGTATCGGACAGGCTGGGGCCAACGTCCTGACTTTC.

The chain's CDR3 is CASSRTGGDEAFF. The CDR3 coding sequence is TGTGCCAGCAGCAGGACAGGGGGGGATGAAGCTTTCTTT. The V and J genes are TRBV5-4 and TRBJ1-1, with TRBD1 matching 10 bases. CDR1 is SGHNT and CDR2 is YYREEE in the germline V gene (reference sequence). Unmatched junction bases numbered 4, after V lost 4 bases and J lost 7 bases. The CDR3 spans 13 residues.

The V and J genes are TRBV6-6 and TRBJ2-5; D uncertain. Germline assignment: CDR1 MNHNY and CDR2 SVGAGI (reference sequence). The CDR3 sequence is 13 residues long. The V end lost 5 bases, the J end lost 2 bases, and 9 bases lay between the germline ends. Written as DNA, the CDR3 is TGTGCCAGCAGTCAGCGCATACAAGAGACCCAGTACTTC. Translated: CASSQRIQETQYF.

The rearrangement links TRBV19 to TRBJ2-7; D ambiguous. The ends were cut back, 7 bases at V and 1 base at J, with 14 bases in the middle. The CDR3 runs 14 residues. Per the germline V gene, CDR1 is LNHDA and CDR2 is SQIVND (reference sequence). In DNA, the CDR3 is TGTGCCAGTATCCAGCCCGGTGCATCCTACGAGCAGTACTTC. It is translated as CASIQPGASYEQYF.

The rearrangement links TRBV6-1 to TRBJ2-3; no definite D call. V was clipped by 11 bases and J by 0 bases, with 6 bases between them. In germline, CDR1 is MNHNS, CDR2 SASEGT. The CDR3 runs 11 residues. The CDR3 nucleotides are TGTGCCGGGTACAGCACAGATACGCAGTATTTT. This gives the protein CAGYSTDTQYF.

V usage is TRBV6-5 and J usage is TRBJ2-2; D ambiguous. The CDR3 extends over 14 amino acids. Germline lookup yields CDR1 MNHEY and CDR2 SVGAGI. Trimming left V 7 bases short and J 0 bases short, with 9 bases between. For the CDR3, the DNA is TGTGCCAGCATGACGGAAACGAACACCGGGGAGCTGTTTTTT. Amino acid sequence: CASMTETNTGELFF.

In this sample, this clone turned up once. This chain links TRBV14 with TRBJ2-5; perhaps TRBD2 as D (6 bases). The V gene's germline CDR1 is SGHDN and CDR2 FVKESK. The CDR3 runs 15 residues. V gave up 4 bases and J gave up 5 bases, with 17 bases separating them. CDR3 sequence reads: CASSPVVAGTETQYF. CDR3 DNA sequence: TGTGCCAGCAGCCCCGTAGTGGCAGGGACTGAGACCCAGTACTTC.

The CDR3 DNA reads as TGTGCCAGCAGCGTTGCCGGGCAGTATTATGGCTACACCTTC. Encoded protein: CASSVAGQYYGYTF. The chain combines TRBV9 with TRBJ1-2; no clear D. Trimming cost V 2 bases and J 5 bases, with 13 bases left between them. CDR1 and CDR2 from the germline V gene are SGDLS and YYNGEE. The CDR3 consists of 14 residues.

The chain employs TRBV7-9 and TRBJ2-3, with 8 bases matching TRBD2. Germline CDR1 is SEHNR and CDR2 is FQNEAQ (reference sequence). V was clipped by 7 bases and J by 0 bases; unmatched bases: 3. This CDR3 spans 14 amino acids. The CDR3 region is CASNPGGSTDTQYF. The CDR3 coding sequence is TGTGCCAGCAACCCGGGGGGGAGCACAGATACGCAGTATTTT. Full variable domain (missing parts from reference TRBV7-9 and TRBJ2-3): DTGVSQNPRHKITKRGQNVTFRCDPISEHNRLYWYRQTLGQGPEFLTYFQNEAQLEKSRLLSDRFSAERPKGSFSTLEIQRTEQGDSAMYLCASNPGGSTDTQYFGPGTRLTVL.

CDR3 region: CASGKAQNNQPQHF. DNA of the CDR3: TGTGCTAGTGGAAAGGCCCAGAATAATCAGCCCCAGCATTTT. V is TRBV12-5 and J is TRBJ1-5; D not certain. This CDR3 region has 14 residues. V was trimmed by 6 bases and J by 4 bases, leaving 13 bases between them. CDR1 LGHNT and CDR2 FRNRAP come from the germline V gene.

The rearrangement uses TRBV6-5 and TRBJ1-3, with 7 bases matching TRBD1. Per the germline V gene, CDR1 is MNHEY and CDR2 is SVGAGI. V gave up 6 bases and J gave up 3 bases; unmatched junction bases: 5. This CDR3 is built from 14 residues. CDR3 region: CASRLTGLGNTIYF. For the CDR3, the DNA is TGTGCCAGCAGGCTGACAGGGCTTGGAAACACCATATATTTT.

This chain links TRBV2 with TRBJ1-1, with 8 nucleotides matching TRBD1. The CDR3 contains 14 residues. CDR1 and CDR2 from the germline V gene are SNHLY and FYNNEI. V gave up 6 bases and J gave up 2 bases; unmatched junction bases: 5. CDR3: CASRGQGDNTEAFF. The CDR3 coding sequence is TGTGCCAGCAGAGGACAGGGTGACAACACTGAAGCTTTCTTT.

V is TRBV20-1 and J is TRBJ2-1; D call uncertain. With 5 bases removed from V and 7 bases from J, the gap between germline ends came to 6 bases. The germline CDR1 and CDR2 sequences are DFQATT and SNEGSKA (reference sequence). This CDR3 comprises 10 residues. The CDR3 sequence is CSAGRNEQFF. The CDR3 DNA reads as TGCAGTGCTGGGCGGAATGAGCAGTTCTTC.

This clone was detected only once. The rearrangement joins TRBV27 to TRBJ1-5; the D is unclear. Germline V gives CDR1 MNHEY, CDR2 SMNVEV (reference sequence). The V end lost 4 bases, the J end lost 0 bases, and 13 bases lay between the germline ends. The CDR3 spans 16 residues. This CDR3 reads CASSSGRVYSNQPQHF. DNA of the CDR3: TGTGCCAGCAGTTCGGGTAGGGTCTATAGCAATCAGCCCCAGCATTTT.

The rearrangement uses TRBV6-6 and TRBJ1-6; a possible D gene is TRBD1 (5 bases). Looked up from germline, CDR1 is MNHNY and CDR2 is SVGAGI (reference sequence). The CDR3 is made up of 10 amino acids. Trimming removed 11 bases at V and 7 bases at J, with 6 bases between. This CDR3 reads CAAGNSPLHF. Written as DNA, the CDR3 is TGTGCCGCAGGGAATTCACCCCTCCACTTT.

On this clone itself: Other DNA sequences in the sample encode the same CDR3. The rearrangement joins TRBV5-1 to TRBJ1-6; no clear D gene. The CDR3 consists of 15 residues. V was cut by 3 bases and J by 10 bases, with 17 bases left in between. Germline assignment: CDR1 SGHRS and CDR2 YFSETQ. This CDR3 reads CASSSGLGAESPLHF. The DNA of the CDR3 is TGCGCCAGCAGCTCGGGGTTGGGCGCGGAGTCACCCCTCCACTTT.